The clone carrying this TCR beta chain appeared a few times. The antigen is undetermined. A second roughly 6 to 12 cycle PCR used barcoded and J-beta primers. Each CDR3 protein is one row after TCRdb ran MiXCR on the 5' RACE reads. In the table there are about 640,000 distinct CDR3 sequences, about 54% of which are singletons. This entry comes from a study of blood T cells in healthy people across ages. Study details: About one barcoded TCR beta cDNA was captured per two T cells.

Study results and caveats: A greater number of naive CD4+ cells and higher diversity distinguished long-lived donors from aged donors. Changes in expanded clonotypes were possibly confounded, as the CMV status of donors was unknown. Diversity figures based on one million T cells were deemed too low.

This clonotype was obtained from a man in his sixties in good health. The source material was blood.

Written as DNA, the CDR3 is TGTGCCAGCAGTTTATTCGAGTCGGGTAATGAAAAACTGTTTTTT. This encodes CASSLFESGNEKLFF. This rearrangement joins TRBV28 to TRBJ1-4; D is uncertain. Trimming pared 1 base from V and 4 bases from J, leaving 10 bases between. This CDR3 is 15 amino acids long. CDR1 MDHEN and CDR2 SYDVKM come from the germline V gene.